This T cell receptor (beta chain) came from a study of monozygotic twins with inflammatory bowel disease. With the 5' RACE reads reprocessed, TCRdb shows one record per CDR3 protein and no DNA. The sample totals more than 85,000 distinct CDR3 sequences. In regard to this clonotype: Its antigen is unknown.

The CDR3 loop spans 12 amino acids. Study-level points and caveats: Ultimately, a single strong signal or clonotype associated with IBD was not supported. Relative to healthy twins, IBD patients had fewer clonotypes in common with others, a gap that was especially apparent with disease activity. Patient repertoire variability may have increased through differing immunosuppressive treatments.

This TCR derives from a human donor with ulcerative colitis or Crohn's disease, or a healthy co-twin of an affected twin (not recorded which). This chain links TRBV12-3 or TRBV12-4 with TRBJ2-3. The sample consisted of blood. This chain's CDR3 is CASSTGDGTQYF.